A selection of T cell receptor beta chains follows, all from one sample in a study of OX40 agonist ivuxolimab in advanced cancers. This table comes from immunoSEQ multiplex PCR, and its TCRdb copy is limited to in-frame clones, with some not included. Of tens of thousands of clones in the sample, approximately 89% were seen once. This specimen was CD4+ or CD8+ T cells sorted from blood, taken in a trial of the OX40 agonist ivuxolimab. The receptor source for this set is an adult with an advanced solid tumor such as melanoma, head and neck, liver or kidney cancer. Each CDR3 is given with its conserved first and last residue. D genes are given only for firm matches. A row's size may be missing; if present it is once, few, many or a size class.

D,size,J,V,DNA,CDR3
NA,NA,TRBJ2-5,TRBV11-2,TGTGCCAGCAGCTTGAACTCTCAAGAGACCCAGTACTTC,CASSLNSQETQYF
TRBD1,NA,TRBJ2-3,TRBV6-4,TGTGCCAGCAGTGACAGAGGGGGCAGGGATACGCAGTATTTT,CASSDRGGRDTQYF
TRBD2,NA,TRBJ2-3,TRBV5-1,TGCGCCAGCAGCCAAACTAGCGGGTCCAGCACAGATACGCAGTATTTT,CASSQTSGSSTDTQYF
NA,NA,TRBJ1-5,TRBV11-3,TGTGCCAGCAGTCCGGGGGCCCAGGGTCAGCCCCAGCATTTT,CASSPGAQGQPQHF
NA,NA,TRBJ2-7,TRBV27,TGTGCCAGCAGTAGGGGTAACGAGCAGTACTTC,CASSRGNEQYF
TRBD2,NA,TRBJ2-1,TRBV10-3,TGTGCCATCAGCCCCCAGGGACTAGCGGGAGAAAATGAGCAGTTCTTC,CAISPQGLAGENEQFF
NA,NA,TRBJ1-1,TRBV6-6,TGTGCCAGCAGTTACGGATGGAACTCTGAAGCTTTCTTT,CASSYGWNSEAFF
NA,NA,TRBJ2-4,TRBV5-4,TGTGCCAGCAGCTTCAAGGGGGCCAAAAACATTCAGTACTTC,CASSFKGAKNIQYF
NA,NA,TRBJ1-2,TRBV2,TGTGCCAGCAGTCCCGGGGGGCTACAGGGTCCGTACGGCTACACCTTC,CASSPGGLQGPYGYTF
NA,NA,TRBJ1-5,TRBV15,TGTGCCACCAGCTCCCCCCTTAGCAATCAGCCCCAGCATTTT,CATSSPLSNQPQHF
NA,NA,TRBJ2-3,TRBV5-1,TGCGCCAGCAGCTTGGGGCAGGGGGGAGATACGCAGTATTTT,CASSLGQGGDTQYF
TRBD1,NA,TRBJ2-7,TRBV30,TGTGCCTGGAGTAGGACAGGGAAGGGATACGAGCAGTACTTC,CAWSRTGKGYEQYF
NA,NA,TRBJ2-7,TRBV14,TGTGCCAGCAGCCAAGTCGGTAAGCTGTCCTACGAGCAGTACTTC,CASSQVGKLSYEQYF
TRBD1,once,TRBJ2-7,TRBV5-1,TGCGCCAGCAGCTTGGAACAGGGGTACGCCTACGAGCAGTACTTC,CASSLEQGYAYEQYF
TRBD2,once,TRBJ2-1,TRBV30,TGTGCCTGGAGTGGCTCTAGCGGGTACTCCTACAATGAGCAGTTCTTC,CAWSGSSGYSYNEQFF
TRBD1,NA,TRBJ1-5,TRBV15,TGTGCCACCAGTGACAGGGTGGCCAATCAGCCCCAGCATTTT,CATSDRVANQPQHF
NA,once,TRBJ1-5,TRBV19,TGTGCCAGTAGTATCACGGGGGAGAATCAGCCCCAGCATTTT,CASSITGENQPQHF
NA,NA,TRBJ1-6,TRBV5-6,TGTGCCAGCAGCTACGGCGGAGGTGGAAGGGATTCACCCCTCCACTTT,CASSYGGGGRDSPLHF
NA,few,TRBJ2-7,TRBV5-4,TGTGCCAGCAGCTTGTTACCCGTCGACGAGCAGTACTTC,CASSLLPVDEQYF
NA,NA,TRBJ2-7,TRBV7-9,TGTGCCAGCAGGTCGAGCCGTCAAGTGGGAAGGCTGTACTTC,CASRSSRQVGRLYF
TRBD1,NA,TRBJ2-7,TRBV5-1,TGCGCCAGCAGCTCGGGACAGGGAAGGGCCGAGGAGCAGTACTTC,CASSSGQGRAEEQYF
TRBD2,NA,TRBJ2-3,TRBV5-8,TGTGCCAGCAGCCATTACCGACTAGCGGATTTTACAGATACGCAGTATTTT,CASSHYRLADFTDTQYF
TRBD2,NA,TRBJ2-7,TRBV2,TGTGCCAGCAGGGAAACCTCTTACGGGGGGGCATACGAGCAGTACTTC,CASRETSYGGAYEQYF
NA,NA,TRBJ1-3,TRBV10-1,TGCGCCAGCAGTGAGTCTACAGGGATGTCTGGAAACACCATATATTTT,CASSESTGMSGNTIYF
NA,NA,TRBJ2-2,TRBV19,TGTGCCAGCACTCCTACCCCGGGCTGGGCCCCCGGGGAGCTGTTTTTT,CASTPTPGWAPGELFF
NA,NA,TRBJ2-7,TRBV7-9,TGTGCCAGCGCTCTACCGGCGGGCGGGTACGAGCAGTACTTC,CASALPAGGYEQYF
TRBD2,NA,TRBJ2-5,TRBV19,TGTGCCAGTAGTACGAGGGGAGGGACGGGGACCCAGTACTTC,CASSTRGGTGTQYF
TRBD1,NA,TRBJ1-1,TRBV7-9,TGTGCCAGCAGCTTAGCCGGGACAGTTGGGAACACTGAAGCTTTCTTT,CASSLAGTVGNTEAFF
TRBD2,NA,TRBJ2-1,TRBV2,TGTGCCAGCGAGTTGGCGGGAGTTCCCACCTTCTTC,CASELAGVPTFF
TRBD1,NA,TRBJ2-3,TRBV5-1,TGCGCCAGCAGCTTGGACAGGGGAAATACGCAGTATTTT,CASSLDRGNTQYF
NA,NA,TRBJ2-2,TRBV7-9,TGTGCCAGCAGCTTGTCCGGGGAGCTGTTTTTT,CASSLSGELFF
TRBD1,once,TRBJ1-1,TRBV5-4,TGTGCCAGCAGCATCCGGGACAGGGGATGGACTGAAGCTTTCTTT,CASSIRDRGWTEAFF
TRBD1,NA,TRBJ2-5,TRBV5-8,TGTGCCAGCAGCTTGGCCGACAGGGGGCCAGAGACCCAGTACTTC,CASSLADRGPETQYF